The T cell receptor (beta chain) described here comes from a study of OX40 agonist ivuxolimab in advanced cancers. Clones were sequenced by immunoSEQ multiplex PCR, and TCRdb holds only the in-frame ones, with some missing. Among tens of thousands of clones, 81% were seen once, and the ten largest hold less than 1.2%. The germline V and J ends were trimmed by 11 bases and 0 bases, with 20 bases remaining between them. CDR1 and CDR2 (germline): LNHDA, SQIVND (reference sequence). This CDR3 spans 16 amino acids. Study findings and constraints: Averaged across samples, CD8+ T cells carried more expanded clones than CD4+ did.

Regarding this clone: Its antigen is unidentified.

This TCR derives from an adult with an advanced solid tumor such as melanoma, head and neck, liver or kidney cancer. The genes are TRBV19 and TRBJ2-1, with D unclear. The input for sequencing was CD4+ or CD8+ T cells sorted from blood, taken in a trial of the OX40 agonist ivuxolimab. This chain's CDR3 is CAVGQGSWSSYNEQFF. CDR3 nucleotides: TGTGCCGTAGGTCAAGGTAGCTGGAGCTCCTACAATGAGCAGTTCTTC.